These T cell receptor beta chains were read from a single sample in a study of shared clonotypes between healthy human individuals. Method: immunoSEQ multiplex PCR; TCRdb's copy keeps in-frame clones and lacks some. The repertoire consists of hundreds of thousands of clones, with around 78% occurring once and the leading ten covering approximately 12%. Sequenced material: PBMCs. These receptors all stem from a woman aged 40 to 49 in good health. Some clones in this sample may be carry-over from other donors' samples. Each CDR3 is given with its conserved first and last residue. The order of the fields is J gene, V gene, CDR3 protein.

J: TRBJ2-5
V: TRBV30
CDR3: CAWSVLGAQTQYF

J: TRBJ2-7
V: TRBV2
CDR3: CASSGGASYEQYF

J: TRBJ1-5
V: TRBV7-8
CDR3: CASTPTGAVSAQHF

J: TRBJ2-7
V: TRBV4-1
CDR3: CASSQEEVGGIYEQYF

J: TRBJ2-7
V: TRBV30
CDR3: CALSVRREGFYEQYF

J: TRBJ2-2
V: TRBV27
CDR3: CASSLWGQGEVNTGELFF

J: TRBJ2-7
V: TRBV18
CDR3: CASSPNPQGFSYEQYF

J: TRBJ2-7
V: TRBV19
CDR3: CATKAPGYEQYF

J: TRBJ2-5
V: TRBV16
CDR3: CASSQSWGPQETQYF

J: TRBJ1-4
V: TRBV4-2
CDR3: CASSQVLGDEKLFF

J: TRBJ2-7
V: TRBV7-9
CDR3: CASSLGGSHEQYF

J: TRBJ1-1
V: TRBV28
CDR3: CASSLSFRPTEAFF

J: TRBJ2-1
V: TRBV7-3
CDR3: CASSFTPVGASYNEQFF

J: TRBJ2-7
V: TRBV11-2
CDR3: CASSPPSGSYEQYF

J: TRBJ1-5
V: TRBV18
CDR3: CASSPSDRESNQPQHF

J: TRBJ2-3
V: TRBV10-1
CDR3: CASSFGLADTDTQYF

J: TRBJ1-3
V: TRBV30
CDR3: CAWSRPGKAGNTIYF

J: TRBJ1-1
V: TRBV28
CDR3: CASKNREANTEAFF

J: TRBJ1-5
V: TRBV18
CDR3: CASSPSPDNQPQHF

J: TRBJ1-2
V: TRBV28
CDR3: CASCGGSPDYGYTF

J: TRBJ2-1
V: TRBV7-9
CDR3: CASRDNSGRSYNEQFF

J: TRBJ2-5
V: TRBV5-1
CDR3: CASSGVQGAGETQYF

J: TRBJ1-5
V: TRBV2
CDR3: CASTLRAGVGQPQHF

J: TRBJ1-1
V: TRBV28
CDR3: CASTYLNTEAFF

J: TRBJ1-2
V: TRBV2
CDR3: CASTKLGDGYTF

J: TRBJ2-7
V: TRBV18
CDR3: CASSPPIRNSYEQYF

J: TRBJ2-1
V: TRBV7-7
CDR3: CASSGGTGGRRPYNEQFF

J: TRBJ2-2
V: TRBV10-3
CDR3: CAISESTANTGELFF

J: TRBJ2-2
V: TRBV19
CDR3: CASRGQSNTGELFF

J: TRBJ2-1
V: TRBV27
CDR3: CASSEDRDSYNEQFF

J: TRBJ1-2
V: TRBV10-3
CDR3: CAISESGQGAGYTF

J: TRBJ1-5
V: TRBV15
CDR3: CATSRDPLQPQHF

J: TRBJ2-2
V: TRBV27
CDR3: CASSFNGAGELFF

J: TRBJ2-1
V: TRBV11-1
CDR3: CASSLRGLAGGVNEQFF

J: TRBJ2-7
V: TRBV4-1
CDR3: CASSKGRVRGSYEQYF

J: TRBJ2-7
V: TRBV4-1
CDR3: CASSQGDLGTTPPYEQYF

J: TRBJ1-3
V: TRBV2
CDR3: CASVGGTRNTIYF

J: TRBJ1-3
V: TRBV10-3
CDR3: CASMDGGSSGNTIYF

J: TRBJ1-1
V: TRBV18
CDR3: CASSPTGYAEAFF

J: TRBJ2-5
V: TRBV5-1
CDR3: CASSAAQGPQETQYF

J: TRBJ2-3
V: TRBV12-2
CDR3: CASRLAERANTSTDTQYF

J: TRBJ2-3
V: TRBV7-2
CDR3: CASSAFPTSGPTTDTQYF

J: TRBJ1-3
V: TRBV7-2
CDR3: CGPLRLYPGNTIYF

J: TRBJ2-2
V: TRBV9
CDR3: CASSVPKAGTKDTGELFF

J: TRBJ2-1
V: TRBV29-1
CDR3: CSVGLGPSNEQFF

J: TRBJ1-1
V: TRBV5-6
CDR3: CASSLFNRENEAFF

J: TRBJ2-1
V: TRBV11-2
CDR3: CASLYGLAGVSYNEQFF

J: TRBJ2-2
V: TRBV7-6
CDR3: CASSSGQGNTGELFF

J: TRBJ1-3
V: TRBV5-4
CDR3: CASSPDRQRSGNTIYF

J: TRBJ2-7
V: TRBV5-3
CDR3: CARSQPAYEQYF

J: TRBJ2-7
V: TRBV5-1
CDR3: CASSFPGLGGDLYEQYF